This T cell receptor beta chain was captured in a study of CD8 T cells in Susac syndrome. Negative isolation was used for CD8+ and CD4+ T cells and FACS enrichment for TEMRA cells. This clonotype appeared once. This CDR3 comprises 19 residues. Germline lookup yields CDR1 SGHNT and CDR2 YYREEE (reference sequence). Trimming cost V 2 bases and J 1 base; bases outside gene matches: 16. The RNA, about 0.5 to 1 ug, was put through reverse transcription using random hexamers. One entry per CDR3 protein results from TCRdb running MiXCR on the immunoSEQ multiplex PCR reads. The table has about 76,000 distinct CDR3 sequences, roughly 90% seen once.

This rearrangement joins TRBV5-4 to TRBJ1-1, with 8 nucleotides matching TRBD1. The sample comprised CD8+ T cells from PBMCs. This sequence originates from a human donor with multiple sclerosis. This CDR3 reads CASSLEWRQGRARNTEAFF. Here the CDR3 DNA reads TGTGCCAGCAGCTTAGAGTGGAGACAGGGGAGAGCAAGGAACACTGAAGCTTTCTTT.